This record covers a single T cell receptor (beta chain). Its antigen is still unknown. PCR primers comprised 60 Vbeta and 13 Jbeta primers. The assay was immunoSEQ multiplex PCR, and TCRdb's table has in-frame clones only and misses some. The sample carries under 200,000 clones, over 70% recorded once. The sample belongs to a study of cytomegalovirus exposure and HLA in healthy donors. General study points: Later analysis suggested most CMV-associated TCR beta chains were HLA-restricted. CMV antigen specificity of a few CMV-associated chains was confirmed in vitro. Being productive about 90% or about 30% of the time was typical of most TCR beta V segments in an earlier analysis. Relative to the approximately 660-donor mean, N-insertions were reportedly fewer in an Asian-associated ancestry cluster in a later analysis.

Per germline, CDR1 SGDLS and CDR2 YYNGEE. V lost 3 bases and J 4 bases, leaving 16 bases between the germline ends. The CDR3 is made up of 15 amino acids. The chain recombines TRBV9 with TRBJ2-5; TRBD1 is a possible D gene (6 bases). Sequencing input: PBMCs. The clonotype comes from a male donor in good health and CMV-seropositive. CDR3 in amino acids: CASSEFPDSRETQYF. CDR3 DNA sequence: TGTGCCAGCAGCGAATTCCCGGACAGCAGAGAGACCCAGTACTTC.